This TCR beta chain was identified during a study of cytomegalovirus exposure and HLA in healthy donors. General study points: The study put 160 or so TCR beta chains on its list as cytomegalovirus-associated.

The CDR3 contains 14 residues. Germline V gene data show CDR1 as LGHNA and CDR2 as YNFKEQ. The V and J ends lost 2 bases and 7 bases respectively, with 12 bases between them. PCR amplification relied on 60 Vbeta primers (plus 13 Jbeta primers). Sequencing was performed with immunoSEQ multiplex PCR; in TCRdb, only in-frame clones are kept and a portion is missing. The sample contains around 100,000 clones, about four fifths of which appear only once. Turning to this clone: Antigen: not known.

The sequenced sample was PBMCs. The TCR originated in a woman in her 70s in good health and CMV-seropositive. The V and J genes are TRBV4-2 and TRBJ1-5; possibly TRBD1 for D (5 bases). For the CDR3, the DNA is TGTGCCAGCAGCCAACAAGGGGAGGGCCAGCCCCAGCATTTT. Its translation is CASSQQGEGQPQHF.